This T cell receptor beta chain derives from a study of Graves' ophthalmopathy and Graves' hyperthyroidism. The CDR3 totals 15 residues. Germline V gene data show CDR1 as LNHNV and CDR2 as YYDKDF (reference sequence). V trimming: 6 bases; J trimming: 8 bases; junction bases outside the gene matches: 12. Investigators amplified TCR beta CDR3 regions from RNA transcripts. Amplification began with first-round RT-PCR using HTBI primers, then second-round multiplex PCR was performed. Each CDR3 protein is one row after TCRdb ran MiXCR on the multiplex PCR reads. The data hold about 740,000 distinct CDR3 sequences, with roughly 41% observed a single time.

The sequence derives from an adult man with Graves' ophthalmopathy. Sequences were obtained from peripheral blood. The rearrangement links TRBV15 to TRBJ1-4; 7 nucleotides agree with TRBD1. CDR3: CATSGGGTATEKLFF. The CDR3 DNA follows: TGTGCCACCAGTGGGGGGGGGACAGCGACGGAAAAACTGTTTTTT. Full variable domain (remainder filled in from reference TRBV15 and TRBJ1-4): DAMVIQNPRYQVTQFGKPVTLSCSQTLNHNVMYWYQQKSSQAPKLLFHYYDKDFNNEADTPDNFQSRRPNTSFCFLDIRSPGLGDTAMYLCATSGGGTATEKLFFGSGTQLSVL.